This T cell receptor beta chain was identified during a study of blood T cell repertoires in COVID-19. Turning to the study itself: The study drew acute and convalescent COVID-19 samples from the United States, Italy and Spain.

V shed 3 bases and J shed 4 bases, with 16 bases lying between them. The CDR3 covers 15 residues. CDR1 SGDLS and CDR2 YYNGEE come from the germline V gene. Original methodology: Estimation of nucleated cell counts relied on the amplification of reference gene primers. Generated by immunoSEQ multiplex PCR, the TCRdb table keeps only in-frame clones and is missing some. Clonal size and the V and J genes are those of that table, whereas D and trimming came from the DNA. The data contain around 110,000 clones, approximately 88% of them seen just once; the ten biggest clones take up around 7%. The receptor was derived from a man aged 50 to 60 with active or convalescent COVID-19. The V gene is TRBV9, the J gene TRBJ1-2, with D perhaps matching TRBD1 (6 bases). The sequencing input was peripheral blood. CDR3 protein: CASSGTRGGGYGYTF. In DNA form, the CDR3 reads TGTGCCAGCAGCGGGACCAGGGGAGGGGGCTATGGCTACACCTTC.